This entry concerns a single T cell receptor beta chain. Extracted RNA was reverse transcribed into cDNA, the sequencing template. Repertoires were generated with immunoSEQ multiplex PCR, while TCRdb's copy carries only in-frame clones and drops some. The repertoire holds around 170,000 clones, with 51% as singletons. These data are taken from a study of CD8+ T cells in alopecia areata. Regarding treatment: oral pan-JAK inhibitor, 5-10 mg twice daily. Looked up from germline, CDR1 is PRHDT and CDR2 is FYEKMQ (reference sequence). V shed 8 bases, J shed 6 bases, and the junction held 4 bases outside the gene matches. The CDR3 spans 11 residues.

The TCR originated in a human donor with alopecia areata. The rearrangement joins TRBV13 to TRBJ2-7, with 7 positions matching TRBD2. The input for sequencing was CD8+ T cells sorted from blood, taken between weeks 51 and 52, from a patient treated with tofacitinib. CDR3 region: CASRSGGEQYF. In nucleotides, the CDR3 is TGTGCCAGCCGCTCGGGGGGCGAGCAGTACTTC.